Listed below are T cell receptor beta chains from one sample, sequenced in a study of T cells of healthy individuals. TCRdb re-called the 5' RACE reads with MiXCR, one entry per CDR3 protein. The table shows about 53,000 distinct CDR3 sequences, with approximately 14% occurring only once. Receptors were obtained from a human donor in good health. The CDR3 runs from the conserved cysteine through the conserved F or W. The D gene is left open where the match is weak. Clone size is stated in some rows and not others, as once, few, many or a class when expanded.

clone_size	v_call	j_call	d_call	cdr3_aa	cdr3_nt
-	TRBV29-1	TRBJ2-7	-	CSVDQGSTYEQYF	TGCAGCGTTGACCAAGGATCTACTTACGAGCAGTACTTC
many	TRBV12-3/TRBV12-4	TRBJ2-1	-	CASSDWVTYNEQFF	TGTGCCAGCAGTGATTGGGTGACCTACAATGAGCAGTTCTTC
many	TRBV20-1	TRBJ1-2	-	CSARDPIPLQGSGYTF	TGCAGTGCTAGAGATCCCATACCTCTACAGGGCAGTGGCTACACCTTC
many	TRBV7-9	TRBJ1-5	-	CASSLATDQPQHF	TGTGCCAGCAGCTTAGCCACAGATCAGCCCCAGCATTTT
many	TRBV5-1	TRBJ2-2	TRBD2	CASSLSGSRNTGELFF	TGCGCCAGCAGCTTGAGCGGGAGTAGGAACACCGGGGAGCTGTTTTTT
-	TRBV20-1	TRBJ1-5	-	CSAIGGAGNQPQHF	TGCAGTGCTATAGGGGGGGCGGGGAATCAGCCCCAGCATTTT
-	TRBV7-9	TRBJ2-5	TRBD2	CASSLGVPAGGETQYF	TGTGCCAGCAGCTTAGGGGTTCCAGCGGGAGGAGAGACCCAGTACTTC
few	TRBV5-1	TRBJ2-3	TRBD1	CASSLGGEGATDTQYF	TGCGCCAGCAGCTTGGGAGGCGAGGGGGCAACAGATACGCAGTATTTT
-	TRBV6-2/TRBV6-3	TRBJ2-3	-	CASSYSSLSDTQYF	TGTGCCAGCAGTTACTCGAGTCTGAGCGATACGCAGTATTTT
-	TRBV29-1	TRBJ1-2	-	CSVGEGGGPYGYTF	TGCAGCGTTGGCGAGGGGGGAGGGCCCTATGGCTACACCTTC
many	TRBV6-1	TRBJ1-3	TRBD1	CASSFLGQGESGNTIYF	TGTGCCAGCAGTTTCTTAGGACAGGGGGAATCTGGAAACACCATATATTTT
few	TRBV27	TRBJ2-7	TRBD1	CATRTGPYEQYF	TGTGCCACCCGGACAGGCCCCTACGAGCAGTACTTC
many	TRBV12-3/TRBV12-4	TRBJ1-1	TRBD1	CASSPGQGKAFF	TGTGCCAGCAGTCCGGGACAGGGGAAAGCTTTCTTT
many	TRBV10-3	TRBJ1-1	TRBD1	CAIGGTADTEAFF	TGTGCCATCGGGGGGACAGCAGACACTGAAGCTTTCTTT
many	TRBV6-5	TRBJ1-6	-	CASTRKMGWESSYNSPLHF	TGTGCCAGCACCCGGAAGATGGGTTGGGAGAGCTCCTATAATTCACCCCTCCACTTT
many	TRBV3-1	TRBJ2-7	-	CASSQDLGGAETYEQYF	TGTGCCAGCAGCCAAGATCTTGGAGGCGCGGAAACCTACGAGCAGTACTTC
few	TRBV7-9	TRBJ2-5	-	CASSPWRVGQETQYF	TGTGCCAGCAGCCCCTGGAGGGTTGGGCAAGAGACCCAGTACTTC
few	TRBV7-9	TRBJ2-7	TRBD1	CASSPRTGRGYEQYF	TGTGCCAGCAGCCCTCGGACAGGGCGGGGATACGAGCAGTACTTC
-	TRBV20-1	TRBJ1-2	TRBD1	CSAATGTAYGYTF	TGCAGTGCTGCGACCGGGACAGCCTATGGCTACACCTTC
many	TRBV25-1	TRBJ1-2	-	CASSRPQQDGYTF	TGTGCCAGCAGCCGGCCTCAGCAAGATGGCTACACCTTC
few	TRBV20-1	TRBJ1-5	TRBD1	CSARRQGINQPQHF	TGCAGTGCTAGAAGACAGGGGATAAATCAGCCCCAGCATTTT
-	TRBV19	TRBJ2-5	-	CASSSVAGDRGF	TGTGCCAGTAGTTCGGTCGCCGGTGATCGTGGCTTC
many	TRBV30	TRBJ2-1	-	CAWSVGASSEQFF	TGTGCCTGGAGTGTAGGCGCGTCTAGTGAGCAGTTCTTC
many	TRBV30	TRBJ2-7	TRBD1	CAWSWDRAGEQYF	TGTGCCTGGAGTTGGGACAGGGCGGGGGAGCAGTACTTC
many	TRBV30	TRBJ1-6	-	CAWSKTAPSYNSPLHF	TGTGCCTGGAGTAAGACAGCTCCGTCTTATAATTCACCCCTCCACTTT
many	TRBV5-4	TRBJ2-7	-	CASSLEGSLYEQYF	TGTGCCAGCAGCTTGGAAGGGAGCCTCTACGAGCAGTACTTC